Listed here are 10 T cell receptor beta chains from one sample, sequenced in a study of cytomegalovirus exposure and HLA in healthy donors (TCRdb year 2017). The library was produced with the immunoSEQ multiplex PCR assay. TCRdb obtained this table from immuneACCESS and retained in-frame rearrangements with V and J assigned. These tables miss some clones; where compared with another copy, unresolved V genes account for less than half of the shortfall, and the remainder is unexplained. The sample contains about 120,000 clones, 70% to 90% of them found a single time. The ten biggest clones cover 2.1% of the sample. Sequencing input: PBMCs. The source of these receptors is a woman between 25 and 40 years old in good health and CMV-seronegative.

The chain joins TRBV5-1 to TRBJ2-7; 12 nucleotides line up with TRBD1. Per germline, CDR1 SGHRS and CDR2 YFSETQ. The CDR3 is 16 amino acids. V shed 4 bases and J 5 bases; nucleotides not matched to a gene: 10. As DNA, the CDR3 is TGCGCCAGCAGCATAGACCCCGGGACAGGGGGCGACGAGCAGTACTTC. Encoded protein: CASSIDPGTGGDEQYF.

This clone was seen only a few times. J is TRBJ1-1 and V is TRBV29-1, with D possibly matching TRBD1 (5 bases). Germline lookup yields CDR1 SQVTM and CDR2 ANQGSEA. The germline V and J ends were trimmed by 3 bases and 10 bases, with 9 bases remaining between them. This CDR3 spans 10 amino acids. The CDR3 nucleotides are TGCAGCGTTGATTGGGGGGGAGCTTTCTTT. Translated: CSVDWGGAFF. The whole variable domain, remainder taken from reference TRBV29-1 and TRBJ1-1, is SAVISQKPSRDICQRGTSLTIQCQVDSQVTMMFWYRQQPGQSLTLIATANQGSEATYESGFVIDKFPISRPNLTFSTLTVSNMSPEDSSIYLCSVDWGGAFFGQGTRLTVV.

The chain's CDR3 is CASTSHFKETQYF. CDR3 DNA: TGTGCCAGCACTTCGCACTTTAAAGAGACCCAGTACTTC. The V call is TRBV6-5, the J call TRBJ2-5; D gene unclear. Trimming took 7 bases from V and 3 from J, leaving 12 bases between them. The CDR3 contains 13 residues. The germline CDR1 and CDR2 sequences are MNHEY and SVGAGI.

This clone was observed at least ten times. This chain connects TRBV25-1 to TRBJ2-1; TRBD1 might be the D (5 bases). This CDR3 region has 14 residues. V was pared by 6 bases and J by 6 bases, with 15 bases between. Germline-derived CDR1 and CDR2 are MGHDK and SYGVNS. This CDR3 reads CASRGVGVGNEQFF. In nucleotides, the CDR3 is TGTGCCAGCAGAGGGGTAGGAGTTGGCAATGAGCAGTTCTTC.

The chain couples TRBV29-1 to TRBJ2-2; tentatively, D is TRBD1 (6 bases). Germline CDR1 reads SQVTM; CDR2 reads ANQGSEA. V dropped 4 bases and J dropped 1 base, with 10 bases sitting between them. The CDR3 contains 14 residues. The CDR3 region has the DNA TGCAGCGTTGTAGGGACACTGAACACCGGGGAGCTGTTTTTT. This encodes CSVVGTLNTGELFF.

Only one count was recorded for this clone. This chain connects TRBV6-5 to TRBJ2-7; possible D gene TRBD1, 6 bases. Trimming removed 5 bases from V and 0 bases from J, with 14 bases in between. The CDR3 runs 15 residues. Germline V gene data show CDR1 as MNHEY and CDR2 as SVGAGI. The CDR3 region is CASSRGPDSSYEQYF. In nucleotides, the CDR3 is TGTGCCAGCAGTCGTGGGCCGGACAGCTCCTACGAGCAGTACTTC.

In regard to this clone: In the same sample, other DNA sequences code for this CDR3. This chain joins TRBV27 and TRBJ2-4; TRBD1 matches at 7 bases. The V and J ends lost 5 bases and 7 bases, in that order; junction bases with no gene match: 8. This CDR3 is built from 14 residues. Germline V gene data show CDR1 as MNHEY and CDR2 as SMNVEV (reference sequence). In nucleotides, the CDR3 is TGTGCCAGCAGTCTGCCGGGACAGATGAACATTCAGTACTTC. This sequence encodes CASSLPGQMNIQYF.

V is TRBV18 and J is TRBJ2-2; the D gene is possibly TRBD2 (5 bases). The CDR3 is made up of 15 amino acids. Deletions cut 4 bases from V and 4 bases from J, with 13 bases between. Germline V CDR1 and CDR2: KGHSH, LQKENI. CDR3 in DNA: TGTGCCAGCTCACGTTCCGGGGATATCACCGGGGAGCTGTTTTTT. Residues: CASSRSGDITGELFF.

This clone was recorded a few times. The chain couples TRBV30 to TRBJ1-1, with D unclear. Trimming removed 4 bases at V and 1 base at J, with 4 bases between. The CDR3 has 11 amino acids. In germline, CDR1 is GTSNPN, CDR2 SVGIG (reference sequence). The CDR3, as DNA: TGTGCCTGGAATCGGAACACTGAAGCTTTCTTT. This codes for CAWNRNTEAFF.

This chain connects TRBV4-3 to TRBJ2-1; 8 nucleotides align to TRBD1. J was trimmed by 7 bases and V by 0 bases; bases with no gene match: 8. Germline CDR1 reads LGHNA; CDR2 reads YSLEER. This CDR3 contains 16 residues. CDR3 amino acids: CASSQENAGGLNEQFF. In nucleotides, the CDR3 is TGCGCCAGCAGCCAAGAGAACGCAGGGGGCTTAAATGAGCAGTTCTTC.